The 16 T cell receptor beta chains in this list originate from one sample, sequenced in a study of shared clonotypes between healthy human individuals. The table came from immunoSEQ multiplex PCR; TCRdb's copy has only in-frame clones and leaves some out. The repertoire consists of roughly 2.6 million clones, with roughly 92% occurring once and the leading ten covering over 0.12%. The sample comprised naive CD4+ T cells sorted from blood. Subset noted: CD45RA+ positively selected. These receptors were taken from a man between 18 and 29 years old in good health.

V gene TRBV28 combines with J gene TRBJ1-1; 7 bases line up with TRBD1. The ends lost 4 bases at V and 6 bases at J; junction bases unmatched: 8. Germline V gene lookup returns CDR1 MDHEN and CDR2 SYDVKM. The CDR3 length is 14 residues. CDR3 coding DNA: TGTGCCAGCAGTTCCCATACAGGGGCACCTGAAGCTTTCTTT. Protein sequence: CASSSHTGAPEAFF.

The rearrangement links TRBV10-2 to TRBJ2-5; D is perhaps TRBD2 (5 bases). The V gene lost 6 bases and the J gene lost 2 bases, with 13 bases spanning the gap. Germline-derived CDR1 and CDR2 are WSHSY and SAAADI. This CDR3 region has 14 residues. The CDR3, as DNA: TGCGCCAGCAGGCCTAGCCGACAACAAGAGACCCAGTACTTC. Its translation is CASRPSRQQETQYF.

The CDR3 region is CASSSRGTLGGNTIYF. CDR3 DNA: TGTGCCAGCAGCTCGAGAGGGACCTTAGGGGGAAACACCATATATTTT. V gene TRBV7-9 combines with J gene TRBJ1-3, with TRBD1 as a possible D gene (5 bases). Germline CDR1 SEHNR, CDR2 FQNEAQ (reference sequence). The CDR3 is made up of 16 amino acids. V shed 4 bases and J shed 4 bases, with 17 bases lying between them.

This clone was seen just once. This chain uses TRBV4-1 with TRBJ2-3; tentative D call: TRBD2 (6 bases). V shed 2 bases and J shed 1 base, with 19 bases lying between them. Germline V gene sequence: CDR1 MGHRA, CDR2 YSYEKL. The CDR3 totals 18 residues. CDR3 DNA sequence: TGCGCCAGCAGCCAATATATAAAACGGGACTCAGGCACAGATACGCAGTATTTT. Translated: CASSQYIKRDSGTDTQYF.

V and J are TRBV5-4 and TRBJ2-2; D not resolved. The germline V and J ends were trimmed by 4 bases and 6 bases, with 10 bases remaining between them. The CDR3 runs 13 residues. Per the germline V gene, CDR1 is SGHNT and CDR2 is YYREEE (reference sequence). For the CDR3, the DNA is TGTGCCAGCAGCATCCGGACCGCCGGGGAGCTGTTTTTT. Translation gives CASSIRTAGELFF.

V gene TRBV6-5 combines with J gene TRBJ1-6; D not certain. V lost 0 bases to trimming and J lost 8 bases, with 14 bases between them. Germline CDR1 and CDR2: MNHEY and SVGAGI. CDR3 length: 16 residues. CDR3 nucleotide sequence: TGTGCCAGCAGTTACTCGTCGGGTCTTCGAGATTCACCCCTCCACTTT. Protein product: CASSYSSGLRDSPLHF.

This chain uses TRBV5-6 with TRBJ2-7; D ambiguous. Germline values: CDR1 SGHDT, CDR2 YYEEEE. This CDR3 is built from 12 residues. Trimming left V 0 bases short and J 4 bases short, with 5 bases between. Here the CDR3 reads CASSLAEYEQYF. The CDR3 region has the DNA TGTGCCAGCAGCTTGGCCGAATACGAGCAGTACTTC.

The rearrangement joins TRBV5-1 to TRBJ2-7; a weak D match, TRBD2 (6 bases). This CDR3 comprises 14 residues. Trimming cost V 4 bases and J 0 bases, with 11 bases left between them. Germline lookup yields CDR1 SGHRS and CDR2 YFSETQ. The CDR3 reads CASSPAGTSYEQYF. The CDR3, as DNA: TGCGCCAGCAGCCCGGCGGGGACCTCCTACGAGCAGTACTTC. The full variable domain, in which reference TRBV5-1 and TRBJ2-7 provide the parts outside the CDR3, is KAGVTQTPRYLIKTRGQQVTLSCSPISGHRSVSWYQQTPGQGLQFLFEYFSETQRNKGNFPGRFSGRQFSNSRSEMNVSTLELGDSALYLCASSPAGTSYEQYFGPGTRLTVT.

CDR3: CASSQQGSGTEAFF. The CDR3 DNA sequence: TGTGCCAGCAGCCAACAGGGGTCGGGCACTGAAGCTTTCTTT. The chain is built from TRBV14 and TRBJ1-1; possibly TRBD1 for D (6 bases). Deletions cut 2 bases from V and 4 bases from J, with 11 bases between. The CDR3 sequence is 14 residues long. Germline loops: CDR1 SGHDN, CDR2 FVKESK.

The V call is TRBV27, the J call TRBJ1-5; tentative D call: TRBD1 (5 bases). From germline, CDR1 is MNHEY and CDR2 SMNVEV (reference sequence). With 5 bases removed from V and 5 bases from J, the gap between germline ends came to 10 bases. This CDR3 region has 13 residues. In DNA, the CDR3 is TGTGCCAGCAGTACTACAGGTGATCAGCCCCAGCATTTT. It codes for CASSTTGDQPQHF.

V and J are TRBV19 and TRBJ2-6, with no clear D. Deletions cut 4 bases from V and 2 bases from J, with 9 bases between. Germline V gene sequence: CDR1 LNHDA, CDR2 SQIVND (reference sequence). The CDR3 contains 15 residues. This CDR3 reads CASSKRTPGANVLTF. The CDR3 DNA reads TGTGCCAGTAGTAAGAGAACTCCTGGGGCCAACGTCCTGACTTTC.

This sequence joins TRBV30 and TRBJ2-5, with 7 bases identical to TRBD2. Losses at the gene ends were 2 bases for V and 4 bases for J; bases not matched to a gene: 4. The CDR3 has 13 amino acids. Germline assignment: CDR1 GTSNPN and CDR2 SVGIG (reference sequence). CDR3 protein: CAWSRSGGETQYF. The CDR3 DNA sequence: TGTGCCTGGAGTCGATCGGGAGGAGAGACCCAGTACTTC.

On this clone itself: Other nucleotide sequences in the sample specify the same CDR3. For the CDR3, the DNA is TGTGCCAGCAGTTTGGAGTTAGCGGTCTCCTACGAGCAGTACTTC. Amino acid sequence: CASSLELAVSYEQYF. The chain combines TRBV28 with TRBJ2-7, with a possible D match to TRBD2 (6 bases). Germline assignment: CDR1 MDHEN and CDR2 SYDVKM. Trimming stripped 3 bases from V and 0 bases from J, with 12 bases between. The CDR3 runs to 15 residues.

This chain joins TRBV5-4 and TRBJ1-1, with TRBD1 matching 12 bases. The CDR3 totals 16 residues. CDR1 and CDR2 (germline): SGHNT, YYREEE (reference sequence). J gave up 13 bases and V 4 bases, and 17 bases lay outside the gene matches. DNA of the CDR3: TGTGCCAGCAGCGAGAGAGGTAGCAGGGACAGGGGGCATGTTTTCTTT. Amino acids: CASSERGSRDRGHVFF.

Of note for this clone: This sample also contains other DNA sequences that code for the same CDR3. V and J are TRBV5-1 and TRBJ2-6, with D uncertain. The germline V and J ends were trimmed by 1 base and 0 bases, with 5 bases remaining between them. The CDR3 totals 15 residues. Per the germline V gene, CDR1 is SGHRS and CDR2 is YFSETQ. The CDR3: CASSLPGSGANVLTF. Here the CDR3 DNA reads TGCGCCAGCAGCTTGCCGGGCTCTGGGGCCAACGTCCTGACTTTC.

A word on this clone: One end of the junction does not line up with germline, which may come from a read error. The CDR3 bases are TGCGCCAGCAGCGGTGCCAGGGACTTC. This encodes CASSGARDF. V gene TRBV5-1 combines with J gene TRBJ2-7; TRBD1 might be the D (5 bases). Germline V gene sequence: CDR1 SGHRS, CDR2 YFSETQ. The CDR3 covers 9 residues.